The sample holds one count of the clone carrying this T cell receptor (beta chain). The data were taken from a study of blood T cell repertoires in COVID-19. Study summary: Whether acute or convalescent, the COVID-19 samples came from the United States, Italy and Spain. The cDNA or gDNA used as material had been derived from T cells, B-cell-depleted T cells, or PBMCs.

The V end lost 1 base, the J end lost 0 bases, and 15 bases lay between the germline ends. The V gene's germline CDR1 is SEHNR and CDR2 FQNEAQ (reference sequence). This CDR3 has 17 amino acids. Enrolled during active infection, Seattle patients were then followed longitudinally. As originally analysed: The assay estimated nucleated cells by amplifying reference gene primers. The table came from immunoSEQ multiplex PCR; TCRdb's copy has only in-frame clones and leaves some out. D and trimming come from the DNA, and the V and J calls and clone size come from that table. This sample has roughly 340,000 clones; around 92% occur once, and the top ten carry about 3%.

This clonotype was sampled from a woman under 40 with COVID-19, enrolled during active disease. Sequenced material: peripheral blood. The V and J genes are TRBV7-9 and TRBJ1-1, with a possible D match to TRBD1 (5 bases). The CDR3: CASSLGGQEHMNTEAFF. CDR3 DNA sequence: TGTGCCAGCAGCTTAGGGGGCCAGGAACACATGAACACTGAAGCTTTCTTT. Looking up the rest from reference TRBV7-9 and TRBJ1-1 gives the full variable domain: DTGVSQNPRHKITKRGQNVTFRCDPISEHNRLYWYRQTLGQGPEFLTYFQNEAQLEKSRLLSDRFSAERPKGSFSTLEIQRTEQGDSAMYLCASSLGGQEHMNTEAFFGQGTRLTVV.